The clone carrying this TCR beta chain is judged medium-sized (0.01 to 0.1%). Its specificity is not known. The sample comes from a study of circulating CD8 cells and anti-PD-1 response in melanoma. Overall study context: Anti-PD-1 was first-line therapy for about 50% of the 13 patients.

Study observations and caveats: Peptide assays on expanded sorted subsets replaced tumor-based reactivity testing. Clonotype sharing was highest between DPOS and TIGIT subsets.

The length of the CDR3 is 16 residues. Germline CDR1 is LGHNA and CDR2 is YSLEER. V was trimmed by 0 bases and J by 0 bases, leaving 9 bases between them. TCR libraries were prepared from approximately 15 ng of total RNA with the QIAseq Immune Repertoire TCR panel. One entry per CDR3 protein, called by TCRdb with MiXCR from the reads. This sample has several hundred distinct CDR3 sequences; 9% to 10% occur once, and the top ten carry approximately 50%. Sorting of live CD3+CD8+TCRalphabeta+ cells by PD-1 and/or TIGIT gave four subsets. The V gene is TRBV4-3, the J gene TRBJ2-1, with D perhaps matching TRBD2 (6 bases). The clonotype comes from a human donor with melanoma. The sample consisted of CD8+ T cells from PBMCs, taken at baseline or after one month of anti-PD-1 therapy (not recorded which). DNA for the CDR3: TGCGCCAGCAGCCAAGAATCCGGGAGCTCCTACAATGAGCAGTTCTTC. Its translation: CASSQESGSSYNEQFF.